This T cell receptor beta chain originates from a study of memory CD4+ T cells and cytomegalovirus serostatus. About the study: Of the healthy Belgian adults, several were CMV seropositive and 24 seronegative.

The sort gate was single viable CD3+CD4+CD8-CD45RO+ cells for memory CD4+ T cells. Donors' CMV status reflects serum IgG against pp150, pp28, p38, p52. This clone has more than one count but fewer than ten. Its antigen is not identified. Using immunoSEQ multiplex PCR, the repertoire was profiled, and TCRdb retains in-frame clones only, with some absent. This repertoire shows tens of thousands of clones, around three quarters found once; its top ten account for 0.7% to 0.8%. From germline, CDR1 is SQVTM and CDR2 ANQGSEA. V was pared by 6 bases and J by 1 base, with 11 bases of the junction left unmatched. CDR3 length equals 18 residues. General study points: Of roughly 180 reported CMV TCRbeta sequences, just over 65 were found in memory CD4+ repertoires. Repertoires predicted CMV serostatus with median bootstrapped AUC of roughly 0.96.

The clonotype was recovered from an adult in good health and CMV-seronegative. This chain uses TRBV29-1 with TRBJ2-1; 14 nucleotides agree with TRBD2. The sequencing input was memory CD4+ T cells from blood. The chain's CDR3 is CSVVTSGGAKGSYNEQFF. In nucleotides, the CDR3 is TGCAGCGTAGTGACTAGCGGGGGGGCCAAGGGTTCCTACAATGAGCAGTTCTTC.